A selection of T cell receptor beta chains follows, all from one sample in a study of cytotoxic CD8 clonotypes in ibrutinib-treated CLL. Measured with immunoSEQ multiplex PCR; TCRdb has only the in-frame clones, and not every one. This table holds about 200,000 clones, nearly 80% found once. Sequencing used PBMCs, obtained after 12 months of ibrutinib treatment. The source is a human donor with chronic lymphocytic leukemia. Both conserved end residues are part of each CDR3. The order of the fields is CDR3 DNA, CDR3 protein, CDR3 length, J gene, clone size, V gene, D gene. D genes are given only for firm matches. Some rows mark clone size as missing; the rest say once, few, many or name a class of expanded clone.

TGCGCCAGCAGCTTGGAGGCGGTTAGGAATTCACCCCTCCACTTT | CASSLEAVRNSPLHF | 15 | TRBJ1-6 | . | TRBV5-1 | .
TGTGCCAGCAGTGAAAAACAGGGAACACATGAGCAGTTCTTC | CASSEKQGTHEQFF | 14 | TRBJ2-1 | many | TRBV25-1 | .
TGTGCCTGGAGTGTACTATCGGCGGGAGGGCAGTATTTT | CAWSVLSAGGQYF | 13 | TRBJ2-3 | . | TRBV30 | TRBD2
TGCGCCAGCAGCCAAGATCCATATGACAGAACCTATGGCTACACCTTC | CASSQDPYDRTYGYTF | 16 | TRBJ1-2 | . | TRBV4-1 | .
TGTGCCAGCAGTGAGCCGGGGCGACTCGACGAGCAGTACTTC | CASSEPGRLDEQYF | 14 | TRBJ2-7 | . | TRBV6-1 | .
TGTGCCAGCAGCCCCCTGGGACAGGTTTTCTACGAGCAGTACTTC | CASSPLGQVFYEQYF | 15 | TRBJ2-7 | . | TRBV12-1 | .
TGTGCCACCAGCAGGGCGGGAGCTGCAGATACGCAGTATTTT | CATSRAGAADTQYF | 14 | TRBJ2-3 | . | TRBV15 | TRBD2
TGTGCCAGCAGCTTAGAGGAATCGGGCACCGGGGAGCTGTTTTTT | CASSLEESGTGELFF | 15 | TRBJ2-2 | . | TRBV11-1 | .
TGTGCCAGCAGACTCACAGGGCTTCGGGCAGATACGCAGTATTTT | CASRLTGLRADTQYF | 15 | TRBJ2-3 | . | TRBV14 | .
TGTGCCAGTAGTATGATAGGGATTAACACTGAAGCTTTCTTT | CASSMIGINTEAFF | 14 | TRBJ1-1 | once | TRBV19 | .
TGTGCCAGCAGCTTATCCGGTCCTGGAAACACCATATATTTT | CASSLSGPGNTIYF | 14 | TRBJ1-3 | . | TRBV7-3 | .
TGTGCCAGCAGTCCCCAACAGGGCTACGAGCAGTACTTC | CASSPQQGYEQYF | 13 | TRBJ2-7 | . | TRBV28 | .
TGTGCCAGCAGCTTAGGTGAATGGTATACGCAGTATTTT | CASSLGEWYTQYF | 13 | TRBJ2-3 | . | TRBV7-8 | .
TGTGCCAGCAGTGAATGGGGGCCCTACGAGCAGTACTTC | CASSEWGPYEQYF | 13 | TRBJ2-7 | . | TRBV2 | .
TGTGCCAGCAGTGAAGTCAATGAGCAGTTCTTC | CASSEVNEQFF | 11 | TRBJ2-1 | . | TRBV2 | .
TGCGCCAGCAGTGGGGGGGGGCACGGGACCCAGTACTTC | CASSGGGHGTQYF | 13 | TRBJ2-5 | once | TRBV10-2 | .
TGCGCCAGCAGCCATCGGGCGGGGTTAGCCAAAAACATTCAGTACTTC | CASSHRAGLAKNIQYF | 16 | TRBJ2-4 | many | TRBV4-1 | .
TGTGCCAGCAGCCCCGAAGGACATTTGGGGAGGGGAGGCTACACCTTC | CASSPEGHLGRGGYTF | 16 | TRBJ1-2 | . | TRBV7-3 | .
TGCGCCAGCAGCCTACGAACAGGGGGAAATGAGCAGTTCTTC | CASSLRTGGNEQFF | 14 | TRBJ2-1 | . | TRBV4-1 | TRBD1
TGTGCCAGCAGTTACCCTGGGGTCAATGAGCAGTTCTTC | CASSYPGVNEQFF | 13 | TRBJ2-1 | . | TRBV6-5 | .
TGTGCCAGCAACCTCGGGTCGGAAGATACGCAGTATTTT | CASNLGSEDTQYF | 13 | TRBJ2-3 | . | TRBV5-5 | .
TGTGCCATCCTGGACAGAAACCAAGAGACCCAGTACTTC | CAILDRNQETQYF | 13 | TRBJ2-5 | . | TRBV10-3 | .
TGTGCCAGCAGGGTAAAAGATACGCAGTATTTT | CASRVKDTQYF | 11 | TRBJ2-3 | . | TRBV7-9 | .
TGTGCCAGCTCACCGGCTAGCGGGAACGGCGAGCAGTACTTC | CASSPASGNGEQYF | 14 | TRBJ2-7 | . | TRBV18 | TRBD2
TGTGCCAGCAGTGAAGGTGGCGGGACAATAAACTACGAGCAGTACTTC | CASSEGGGTINYEQYF | 16 | TRBJ2-7 | . | TRBV6-1 | .
TGTGCCAGCAGTTGGGGCTGGGACAATGAGCAGTTCTTC | CASSWGWDNEQFF | 13 | TRBJ2-1 | once | TRBV5-4 | .
TGTGCCAGCAGCTTATTAGCAGATACGCAGTATTTT | CASSLLADTQYF | 12 | TRBJ2-3 | . | TRBV11-2 | .
TGTGCCAGTAGTATTCAGGGGGCAATCTACGAGCAGTACTTC | CASSIQGAIYEQYF | 14 | TRBJ2-7 | . | TRBV19 | TRBD1
TGTGCCAGTAGTGGGCCACCTAATGAAAAACTGTTTTTT | CASSGPPNEKLFF | 13 | TRBJ1-4 | . | TRBV19 | .
TGTGCCAGCTTGGATGGACGCTACACCTTC | CASLDGRYTF | 10 | TRBJ1-2 | . | TRBV6-6 | .
TGTGCCAGCAGTTACTCGCAGGGGGCCAATGAAAAACTGTTTTTT | CASSYSQGANEKLFF | 15 | TRBJ1-4 | . | TRBV6-5 | TRBD1
TGTGCCAGCAGCTCCCGAGGGGGGGAGGGAGAGACCCAGTACTTC | CASSSRGGEGETQYF | 15 | TRBJ2-5 | . | TRBV7-6 | .
TGCGCCAGCAGAACAGGGTATAACACCGGGGAGCTGTTTTTT | CASRTGYNTGELFF | 14 | TRBJ2-2 | once | TRBV10-1 | .
TGCGCCAGCAGCTTGAACAATGAGCAGTTCTTC | CASSLNNEQFF | 11 | TRBJ2-1 | few | TRBV5-1 | .
TGTGCCAGCTCACCAAGCAGCTACGAGCAGTACTTC | CASSPSSYEQYF | 12 | TRBJ2-7 | . | TRBV18 | .
TGTGCCAGCAGTGAAGCAATAGGGAAATCTGGAAACACCATATATTTT | CASSEAIGKSGNTIYF | 16 | TRBJ1-3 | . | TRBV2 | .